This T cell receptor (beta chain) originates from a study of cytomegalovirus exposure and HLA in healthy donors. Broader study findings: With DRB1 most and HLA-C fewest, TCR association rates differed between HLA loci in a later analysis. It was reported that the classifier diagnosed cytomegalovirus status with high specificity and sensitivity in both the original and validation cohorts. Immune exposure information available was restricted to CMV serostatus.

Of note for this clone: Antigen specificity is unknown.

The PCR made use of 60 Vbeta and 13 Jbeta primers. Sequencing was performed with immunoSEQ multiplex PCR; in TCRdb, only in-frame clones are kept and a portion is missing. Of about 97,000 clones in the sample, roughly four fifths were seen once. This receptor was identified in a male donor in good health and CMV-seropositive. The specimen was PBMCs.

The CDR3 DNA sequence: TGCGCCAGCAGTCCCACAGGGGGAGAGACCCAGTACTTC. The encoded protein is CASSPTGGETQYF. V is TRBV5-1 and J is TRBJ2-5, with 8 bases lining up with TRBD1. The V gene's germline CDR1 is SGHRS and CDR2 YFSETQ. Trimming removed 5 bases from V and 4 bases from J; junction bases left unmatched: 4. The CDR3 is made up of 13 amino acids.